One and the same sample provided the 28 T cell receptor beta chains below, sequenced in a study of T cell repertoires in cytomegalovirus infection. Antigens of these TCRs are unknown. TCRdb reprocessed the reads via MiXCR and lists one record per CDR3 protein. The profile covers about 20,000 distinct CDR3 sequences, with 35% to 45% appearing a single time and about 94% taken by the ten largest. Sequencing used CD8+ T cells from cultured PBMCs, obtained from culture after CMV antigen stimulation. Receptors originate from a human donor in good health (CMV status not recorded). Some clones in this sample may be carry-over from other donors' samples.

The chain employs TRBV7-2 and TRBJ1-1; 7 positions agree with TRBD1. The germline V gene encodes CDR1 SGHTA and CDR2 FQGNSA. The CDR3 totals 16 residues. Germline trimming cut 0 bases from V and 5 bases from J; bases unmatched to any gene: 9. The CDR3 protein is CASSLARDSSETEAFF. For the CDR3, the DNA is TGTGCCAGCAGCTTAGCGCGGGACAGTTCGGAGACTGAAGCTTTCTTT.

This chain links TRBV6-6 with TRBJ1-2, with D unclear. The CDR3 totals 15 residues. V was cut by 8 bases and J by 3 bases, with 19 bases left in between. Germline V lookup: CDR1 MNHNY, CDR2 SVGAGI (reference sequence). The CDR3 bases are TGTGCCAGCTCAGAAGGGCGGGCAAACCACTATGGCTACACCTTC. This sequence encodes CASSEGRANHYGYTF.

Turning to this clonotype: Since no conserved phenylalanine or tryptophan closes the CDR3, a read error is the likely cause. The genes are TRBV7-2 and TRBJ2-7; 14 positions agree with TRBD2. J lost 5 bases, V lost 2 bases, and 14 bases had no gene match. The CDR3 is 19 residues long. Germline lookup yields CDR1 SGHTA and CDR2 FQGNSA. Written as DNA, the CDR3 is TGTGCCAGCAGCTTAAGGGGGGGGGAGACTAGCGGGAGGGGCCACGAGCAGTACTCC. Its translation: CASSLRGGETSGRGHEQYS.

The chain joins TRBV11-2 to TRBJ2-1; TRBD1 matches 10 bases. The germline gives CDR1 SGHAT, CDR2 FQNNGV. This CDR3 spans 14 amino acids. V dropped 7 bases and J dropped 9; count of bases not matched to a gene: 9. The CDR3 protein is CASNAGQGIVEQFF. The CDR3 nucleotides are TGTGCCAGCAACGCGGGACAGGGGATCGTTGAGCAGTTCTTC. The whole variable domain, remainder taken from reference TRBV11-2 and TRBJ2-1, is EAGVAQSPRYKIIEKRQSVAFWCNPISGHATLYWYQQILGQGPKLLIQFQNNGVVDDSQLPKDRFSAERLKGVDSTLKIQPAKLEDSAVYLCASNAGQGIVEQFFGPGTRLTVL.

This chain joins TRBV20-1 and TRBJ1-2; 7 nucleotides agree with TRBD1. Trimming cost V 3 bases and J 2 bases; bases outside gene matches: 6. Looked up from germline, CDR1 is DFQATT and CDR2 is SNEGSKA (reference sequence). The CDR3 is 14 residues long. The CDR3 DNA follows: TGCAGTGCTAGCCCCGGACAGGCGAACTATGGCTACACCTTC. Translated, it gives CSASPGQANYGYTF.

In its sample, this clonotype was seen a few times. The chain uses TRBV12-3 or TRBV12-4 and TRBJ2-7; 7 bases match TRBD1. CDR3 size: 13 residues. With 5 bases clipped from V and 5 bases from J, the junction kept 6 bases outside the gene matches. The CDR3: CASSQDRQDEQYF. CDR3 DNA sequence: TGTGCCAGCAGTCAGGACAGGCAGGACGAGCAGTACTTC.

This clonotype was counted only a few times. The CDR3 loop is CASSQEARHNTGELFF. The CDR3 nucleotides read TGTGCCAGCAGCCAAGAAGCTCGTCATAACACCGGGGAGCTGTTTTTT. The gene calls are TRBV4-2 and TRBJ2-2; D is ambiguous. The V gene lost 0 bases and the J gene lost 2 bases, with 10 bases spanning the gap. CDR1 LGHNA and CDR2 YNFKEQ come from the germline V gene. This CDR3 is 16 amino acids long.

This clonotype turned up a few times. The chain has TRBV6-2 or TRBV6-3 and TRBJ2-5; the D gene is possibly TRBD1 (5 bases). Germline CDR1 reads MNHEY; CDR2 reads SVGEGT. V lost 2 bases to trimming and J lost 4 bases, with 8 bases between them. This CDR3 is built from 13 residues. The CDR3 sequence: CASSYLQGETQYF. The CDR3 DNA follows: TGTGCCAGCAGTTACCTGCAGGGAGAGACCCAGTACTTC.

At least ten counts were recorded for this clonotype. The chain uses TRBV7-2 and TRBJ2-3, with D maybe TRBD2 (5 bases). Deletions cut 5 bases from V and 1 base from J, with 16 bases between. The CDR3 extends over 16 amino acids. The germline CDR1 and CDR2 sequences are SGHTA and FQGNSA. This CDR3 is CASSPRRFSGTDTQYF. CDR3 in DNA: TGTGCCAGCAGCCCACGCCGGTTTAGCGGCACAGATACGCAGTATTTT.

The CDR3 coding sequence is TGTGCCAGCAGCCAAGATCCGGGGGCGCGACGGGAGACCCAGTACTTC. It translates to CASSQDPGARRETQYF. The V and J genes are TRBV14 and TRBJ2-5, with D possibly called TRBD1 or TRBD2 (6 bases each). V lost 0 bases, J lost 5 bases, and 16 bases lay in between. The CDR3 totals 16 residues. Germline V gene data show CDR1 as SGHDN and CDR2 as FVKESK.

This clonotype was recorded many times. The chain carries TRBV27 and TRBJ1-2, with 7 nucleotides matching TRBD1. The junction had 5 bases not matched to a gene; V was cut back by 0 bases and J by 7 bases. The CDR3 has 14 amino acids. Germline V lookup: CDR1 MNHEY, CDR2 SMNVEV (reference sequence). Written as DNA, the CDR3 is TGTGCCAGCAGTTTATCGACAGGGCGGGGTGGCTACACCTTC. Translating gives CASSLSTGRGGYTF.

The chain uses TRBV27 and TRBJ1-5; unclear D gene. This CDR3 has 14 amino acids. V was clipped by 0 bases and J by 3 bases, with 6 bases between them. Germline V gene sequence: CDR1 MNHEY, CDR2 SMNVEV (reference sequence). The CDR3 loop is CASSLSGYNQPQHF. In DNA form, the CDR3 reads TGTGCCAGCAGTTTATCAGGTTACAATCAGCCCCAGCATTTT.

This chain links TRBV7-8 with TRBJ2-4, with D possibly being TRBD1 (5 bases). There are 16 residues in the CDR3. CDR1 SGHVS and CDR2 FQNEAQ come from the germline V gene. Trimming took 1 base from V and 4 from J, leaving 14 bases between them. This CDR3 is CASSLGSGAIKNIQYF. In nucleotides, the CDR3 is TGTGCCAGCAGCTTAGGCTCTGGGGCGATAAAAAACATTCAGTACTTC.

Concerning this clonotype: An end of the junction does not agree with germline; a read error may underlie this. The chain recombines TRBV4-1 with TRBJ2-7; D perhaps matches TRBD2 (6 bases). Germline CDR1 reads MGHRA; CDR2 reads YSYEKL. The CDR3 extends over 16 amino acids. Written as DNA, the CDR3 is TGTGCCAGCAGCCAAGGTTGGGCAAGGTCGGGGGAAGAGCAGTACTTC. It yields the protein CASSQGWARSGEEQYF.

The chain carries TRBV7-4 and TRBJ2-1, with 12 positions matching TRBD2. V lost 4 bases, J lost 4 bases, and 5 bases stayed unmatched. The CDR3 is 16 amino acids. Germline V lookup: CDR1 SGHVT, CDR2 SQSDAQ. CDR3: CASSSWTSGAYNEQFF. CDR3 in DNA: TGTGCCAGCAGCTCCTGGACTAGCGGGGCATACAATGAGCAGTTCTTC.

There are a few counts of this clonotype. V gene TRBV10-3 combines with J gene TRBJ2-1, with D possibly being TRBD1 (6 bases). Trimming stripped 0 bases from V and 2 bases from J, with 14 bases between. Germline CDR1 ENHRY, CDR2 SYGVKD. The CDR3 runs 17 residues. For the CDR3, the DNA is TGTGCCATCAGTGAGTCGATGGGGGCAGAGGCCTACAATGAGCAGTTCTTC. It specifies CAISESMGAEAYNEQFF.

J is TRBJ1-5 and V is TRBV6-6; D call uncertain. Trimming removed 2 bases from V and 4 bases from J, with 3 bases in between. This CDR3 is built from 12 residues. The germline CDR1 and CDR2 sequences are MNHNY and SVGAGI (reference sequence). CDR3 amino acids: CASSYANQPQHF. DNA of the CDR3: TGTGCCAGCAGTTACGCGAATCAGCCCCAGCATTTT.

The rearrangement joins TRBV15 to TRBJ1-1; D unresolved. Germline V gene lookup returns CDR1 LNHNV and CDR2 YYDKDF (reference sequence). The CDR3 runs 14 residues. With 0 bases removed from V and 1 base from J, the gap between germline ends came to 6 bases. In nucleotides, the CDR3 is TGTGCCACCAGCAGAGATAGAGGGAACACTGAAGCTTTCTTT. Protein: CATSRDRGNTEAFF.

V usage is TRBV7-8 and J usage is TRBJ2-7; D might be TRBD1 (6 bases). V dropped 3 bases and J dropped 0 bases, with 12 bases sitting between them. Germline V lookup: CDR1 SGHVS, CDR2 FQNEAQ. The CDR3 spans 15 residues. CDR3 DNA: TGTGCCAGCAGCTTTCCCGGGACACCCTCCTACGAGCAGTACTTC. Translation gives CASSFPGTPSYEQYF.

CDR3 amino acids: CASSTVEYEQYF. The CDR3 region has the DNA TGTGCCAGCAGCACAGTCGAGTACGAGCAGTACTTC. The J gene is TRBJ2-7, the V gene TRBV7-9; no clear D gene. Per germline, CDR1 SEHNR and CDR2 FQNEAQ (reference sequence). This CDR3 has 12 residues. V was shortened by 5 bases and J by 4 bases, with 9 bases between the two germline ends.

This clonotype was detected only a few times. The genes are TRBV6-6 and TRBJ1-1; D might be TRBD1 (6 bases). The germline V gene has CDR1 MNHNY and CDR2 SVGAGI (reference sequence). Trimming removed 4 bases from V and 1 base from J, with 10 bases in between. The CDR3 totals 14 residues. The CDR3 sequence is CASSSGAPNTEAFF. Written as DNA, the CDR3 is TGTGCCAGCAGTTCAGGGGCACCGAACACTGAAGCTTTCTTT.

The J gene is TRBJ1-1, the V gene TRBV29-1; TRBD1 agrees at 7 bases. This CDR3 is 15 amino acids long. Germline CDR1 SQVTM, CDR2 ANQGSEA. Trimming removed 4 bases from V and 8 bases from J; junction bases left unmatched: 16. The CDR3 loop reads CSVGSLEGAREEAFF. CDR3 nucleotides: TGCAGCGTTGGGTCTTTGGAGGGGGCACGAGAAGAAGCTTTCTTT. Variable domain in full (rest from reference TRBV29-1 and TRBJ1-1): SAVISQKPSRDICQRGTSLTIQCQVDSQVTMMFWYRQQPGQSLTLIATANQGSEATYESGFVIDKFPISRPNLTFSTLTVSNMSPEDSSIYLCSVGSLEGAREEAFFGQGTRLTVV.

The CDR3 protein is CAWSTGTYEQYF. CDR3 sequence (DNA): TGTGCCTGGAGTACGGGTACCTACGAGCAGTACTTC. V gene TRBV30 combines with J gene TRBJ2-7; no reliable D call. Germline lookup yields CDR1 GTSNPN and CDR2 SVGIG (reference sequence). Trimming removed 2 bases at V and 2 bases at J, with 7 bases between. This CDR3 has 12 residues. The full variable domain, rest sourced from reference TRBV30 and TRBJ2-7, is SQTIHQWPATLVQPVGSPLSLECTVEGTSNPNLYWYRQAAGRGLQLLFYSVGIGQISSEVPQNLSASRPQDRQFILSSKKLLLSDSGFYLCAWSTGTYEQYFGPGTRLTVT.

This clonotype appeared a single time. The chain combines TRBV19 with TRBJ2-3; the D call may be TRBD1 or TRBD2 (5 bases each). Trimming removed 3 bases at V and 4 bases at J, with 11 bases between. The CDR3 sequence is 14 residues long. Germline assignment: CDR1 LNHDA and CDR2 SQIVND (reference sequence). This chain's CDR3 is CASSMEAGPDTQYF. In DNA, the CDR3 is TGTGCCAGTAGTATGGAGGCAGGGCCAGATACGCAGTATTTT.

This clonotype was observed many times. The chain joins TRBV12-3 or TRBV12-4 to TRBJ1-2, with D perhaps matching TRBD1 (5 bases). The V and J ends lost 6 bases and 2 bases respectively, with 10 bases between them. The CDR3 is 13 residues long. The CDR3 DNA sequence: TGTGCCAGCAGCTTTCCAGGGAACTATGGCTACACCTTC. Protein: CASSFPGNYGYTF.

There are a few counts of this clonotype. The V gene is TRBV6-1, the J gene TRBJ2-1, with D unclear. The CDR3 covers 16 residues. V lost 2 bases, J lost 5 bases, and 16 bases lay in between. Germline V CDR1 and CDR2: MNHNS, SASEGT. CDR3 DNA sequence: TGTGCCAGCAGTGAATCGTTCCGGATCCCGAACAATGAGCAGTTCTTC. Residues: CASSESFRIPNNEQFF.

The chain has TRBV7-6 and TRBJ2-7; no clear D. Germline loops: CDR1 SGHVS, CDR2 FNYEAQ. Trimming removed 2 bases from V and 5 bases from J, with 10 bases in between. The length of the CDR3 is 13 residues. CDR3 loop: CASSLNNADEQYF. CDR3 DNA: TGTGCCAGCAGCTTAAATAACGCGGACGAGCAGTACTTC.

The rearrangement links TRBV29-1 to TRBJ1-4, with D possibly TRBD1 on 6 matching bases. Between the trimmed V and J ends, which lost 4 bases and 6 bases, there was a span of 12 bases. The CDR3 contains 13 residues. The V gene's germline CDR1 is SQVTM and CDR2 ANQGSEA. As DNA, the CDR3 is TGCAGCGTTGTCGGGGGCGCGGATGAAAAACTGTTTTTT. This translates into CSVVGGADEKLFF. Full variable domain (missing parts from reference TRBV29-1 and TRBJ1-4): SAVISQKPSRDICQRGTSLTIQCQVDSQVTMMFWYRQQPGQSLTLIATANQGSEATYESGFVIDKFPISRPNLTFSTLTVSNMSPEDSSIYLCSVVGGADEKLFFGSGTQLSVL.